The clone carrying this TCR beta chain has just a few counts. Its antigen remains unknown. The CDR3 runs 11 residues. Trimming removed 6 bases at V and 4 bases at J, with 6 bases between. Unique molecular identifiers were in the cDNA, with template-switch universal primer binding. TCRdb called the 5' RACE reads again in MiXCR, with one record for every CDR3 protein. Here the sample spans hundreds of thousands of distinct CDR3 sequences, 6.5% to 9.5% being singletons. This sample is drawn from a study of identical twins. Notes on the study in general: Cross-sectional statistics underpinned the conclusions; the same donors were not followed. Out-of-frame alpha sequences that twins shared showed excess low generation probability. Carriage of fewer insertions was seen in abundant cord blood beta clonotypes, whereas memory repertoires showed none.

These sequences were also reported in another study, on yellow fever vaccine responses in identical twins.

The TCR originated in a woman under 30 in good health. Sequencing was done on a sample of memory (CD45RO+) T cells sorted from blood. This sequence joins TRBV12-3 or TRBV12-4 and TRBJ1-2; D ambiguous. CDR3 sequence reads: CASSWTYGYTF. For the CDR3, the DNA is TGTGCCAGCAGCTGGACCTATGGCTACACCTTC.